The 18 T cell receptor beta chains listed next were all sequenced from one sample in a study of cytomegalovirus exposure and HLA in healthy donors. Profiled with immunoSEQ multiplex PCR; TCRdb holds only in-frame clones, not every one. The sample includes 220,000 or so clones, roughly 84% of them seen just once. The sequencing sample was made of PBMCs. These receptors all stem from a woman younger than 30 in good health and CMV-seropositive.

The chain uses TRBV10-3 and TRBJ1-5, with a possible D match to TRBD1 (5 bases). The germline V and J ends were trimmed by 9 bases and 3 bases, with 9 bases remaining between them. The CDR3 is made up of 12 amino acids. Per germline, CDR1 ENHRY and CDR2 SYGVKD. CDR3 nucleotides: TGTGCCATTCGACAGCCCAATCAGCCCCAGCATTTT. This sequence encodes CAIRQPNQPQHF.

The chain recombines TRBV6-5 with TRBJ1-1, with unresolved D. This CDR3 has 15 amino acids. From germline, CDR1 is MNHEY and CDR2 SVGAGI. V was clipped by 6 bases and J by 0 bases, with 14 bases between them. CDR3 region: CASSLQAGLNTEAFF. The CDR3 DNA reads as TGTGCCAGCAGCCTACAAGCAGGCCTGAACACTGAAGCTTTCTTT.

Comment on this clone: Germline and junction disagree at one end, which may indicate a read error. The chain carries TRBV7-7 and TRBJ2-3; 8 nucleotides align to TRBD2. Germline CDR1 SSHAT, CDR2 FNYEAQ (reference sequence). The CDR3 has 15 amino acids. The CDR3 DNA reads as TGTGCTAGCAGCTCGGGGGGGACGGGTACAGATACGCAGTATTTT. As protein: CASSSGGTGTDTQYF.

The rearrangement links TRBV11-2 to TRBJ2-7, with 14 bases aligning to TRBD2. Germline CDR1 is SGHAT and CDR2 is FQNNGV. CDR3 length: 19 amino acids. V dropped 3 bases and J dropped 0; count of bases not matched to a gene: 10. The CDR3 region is CASSFPLGTSGGSSYEQYF. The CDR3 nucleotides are TGTGCCAGCAGCTTCCCCTTGGGGACTAGCGGGGGAAGCTCCTACGAGCAGTACTTC.

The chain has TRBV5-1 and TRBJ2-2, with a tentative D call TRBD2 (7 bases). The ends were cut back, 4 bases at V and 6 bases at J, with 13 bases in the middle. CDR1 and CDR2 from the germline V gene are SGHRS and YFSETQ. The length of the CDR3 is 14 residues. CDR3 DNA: TGCGCCAGCAGCCCCGGGGGGCTGTCCGGGGAGCTGTTTTTT. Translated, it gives CASSPGGLSGELFF.

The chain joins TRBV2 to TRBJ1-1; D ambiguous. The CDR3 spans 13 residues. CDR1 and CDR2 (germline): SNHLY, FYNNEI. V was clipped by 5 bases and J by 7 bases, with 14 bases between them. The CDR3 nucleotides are TGTGCCAGCAGTTGGTGGCAGGTACTTGAAGCTTTCTTT. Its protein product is CASSWWQVLEAFF.

The CDR3 here is CASKMEGTPYEQYF. The CDR3 DNA reads TGCGCCTCTAAAATGGAGGGAACTCCCTACGAGCAGTACTTC. V gene TRBV5-1 combines with J gene TRBJ2-7; perhaps TRBD2 as D (6 bases). CDR1 and CDR2 (germline): SGHRS, YFSETQ. V lost 10 bases and J lost 2, with 19 bases in between. The CDR3 spans 14 residues.

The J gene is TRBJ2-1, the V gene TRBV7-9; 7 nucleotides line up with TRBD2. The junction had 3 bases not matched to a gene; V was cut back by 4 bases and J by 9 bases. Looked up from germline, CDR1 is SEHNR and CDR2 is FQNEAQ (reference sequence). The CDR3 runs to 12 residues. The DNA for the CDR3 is TGTGCCAGCAGCTGGGGGGGTCTTGAGCAGTTCTTC. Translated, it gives CASSWGGLEQFF.

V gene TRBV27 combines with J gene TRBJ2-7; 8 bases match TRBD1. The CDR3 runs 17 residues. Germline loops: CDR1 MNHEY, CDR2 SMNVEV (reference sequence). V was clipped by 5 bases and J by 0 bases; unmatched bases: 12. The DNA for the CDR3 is TGTGCCAGCAGTCCATTTCGGGGACAGGACTTCTCCTACGAGCAGTACTTC. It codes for CASSPFRGQDFSYEQYF.

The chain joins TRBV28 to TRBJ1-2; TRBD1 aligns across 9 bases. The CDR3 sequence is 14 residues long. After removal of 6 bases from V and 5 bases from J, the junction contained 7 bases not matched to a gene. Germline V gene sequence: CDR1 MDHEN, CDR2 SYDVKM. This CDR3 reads CASRERTGDYGYTF. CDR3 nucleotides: TGTGCCAGCAGAGAGAGGACAGGGGATTATGGCTACACCTTC.

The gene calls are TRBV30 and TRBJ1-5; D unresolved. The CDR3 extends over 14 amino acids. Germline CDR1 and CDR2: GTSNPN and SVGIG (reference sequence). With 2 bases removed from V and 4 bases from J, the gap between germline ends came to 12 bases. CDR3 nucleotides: TGTGCCTGGAGTTCGGCGGCCTTTAATCAGCCCCAGCATTTT. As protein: CAWSSAAFNQPQHF.

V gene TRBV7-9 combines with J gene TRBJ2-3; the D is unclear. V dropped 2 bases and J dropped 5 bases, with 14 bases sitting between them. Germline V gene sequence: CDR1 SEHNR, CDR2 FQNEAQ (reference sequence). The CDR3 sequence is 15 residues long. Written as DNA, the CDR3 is TGTGCCAGCAGCTTAAAGCCCTTCACCGGAGATACGCAGTATTTT. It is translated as CASSLKPFTGDTQYF.

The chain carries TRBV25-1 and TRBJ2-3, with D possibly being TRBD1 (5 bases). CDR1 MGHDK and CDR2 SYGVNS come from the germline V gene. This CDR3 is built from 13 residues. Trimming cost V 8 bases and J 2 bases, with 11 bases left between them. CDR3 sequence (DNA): TGTGCCAGCGGGGCCAAACTCACAGATACGCAGTATTTT. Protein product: CASGAKLTDTQYF.

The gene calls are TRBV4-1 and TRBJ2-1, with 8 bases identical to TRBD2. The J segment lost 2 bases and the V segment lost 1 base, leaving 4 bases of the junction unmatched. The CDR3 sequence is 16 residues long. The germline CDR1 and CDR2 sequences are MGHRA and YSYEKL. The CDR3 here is CASSQVGRDAYNEQFF. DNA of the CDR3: TGCGCCAGCAGCCAAGTCGGGAGGGATGCCTACAATGAGCAGTTCTTC.

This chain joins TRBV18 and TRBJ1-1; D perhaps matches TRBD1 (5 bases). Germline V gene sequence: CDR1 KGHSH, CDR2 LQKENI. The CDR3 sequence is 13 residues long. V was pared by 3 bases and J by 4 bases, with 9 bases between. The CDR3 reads CASSPAGGTEAFF. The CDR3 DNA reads TGTGCCAGCTCACCTGCGGGGGGCACTGAAGCTTTCTTT.

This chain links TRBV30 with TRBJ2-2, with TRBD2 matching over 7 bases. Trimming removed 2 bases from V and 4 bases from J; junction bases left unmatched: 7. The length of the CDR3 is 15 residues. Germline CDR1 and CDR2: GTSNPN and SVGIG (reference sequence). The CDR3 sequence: CAWSQGGVGTGELFF. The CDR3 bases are TGTGCCTGGAGTCAGGGAGGGGTCGGCACCGGGGAGCTGTTTTTT.

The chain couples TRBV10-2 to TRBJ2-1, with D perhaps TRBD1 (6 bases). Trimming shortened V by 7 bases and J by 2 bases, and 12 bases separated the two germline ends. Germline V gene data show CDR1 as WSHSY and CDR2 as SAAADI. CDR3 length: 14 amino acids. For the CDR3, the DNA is TGCGCCAGCAAGACAGGTCTTACCTACAATGAGCAGTTCTTC. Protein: CASKTGLTYNEQFF.

The CDR3 loop reads CAWSVLSGRAFEQYF. Here the CDR3 DNA reads TGTGCCTGGAGTGTACTAAGCGGGAGAGCCTTTGAGCAGTACTTC. V and J are TRBV30 and TRBJ2-7, with 8 positions matching TRBD2. The CDR3 extends over 15 amino acids. Germline values: CDR1 GTSNPN, CDR2 SVGIG (reference sequence). The junction had 11 bases not matched to a gene; V was cut back by 0 bases and J by 7 bases.